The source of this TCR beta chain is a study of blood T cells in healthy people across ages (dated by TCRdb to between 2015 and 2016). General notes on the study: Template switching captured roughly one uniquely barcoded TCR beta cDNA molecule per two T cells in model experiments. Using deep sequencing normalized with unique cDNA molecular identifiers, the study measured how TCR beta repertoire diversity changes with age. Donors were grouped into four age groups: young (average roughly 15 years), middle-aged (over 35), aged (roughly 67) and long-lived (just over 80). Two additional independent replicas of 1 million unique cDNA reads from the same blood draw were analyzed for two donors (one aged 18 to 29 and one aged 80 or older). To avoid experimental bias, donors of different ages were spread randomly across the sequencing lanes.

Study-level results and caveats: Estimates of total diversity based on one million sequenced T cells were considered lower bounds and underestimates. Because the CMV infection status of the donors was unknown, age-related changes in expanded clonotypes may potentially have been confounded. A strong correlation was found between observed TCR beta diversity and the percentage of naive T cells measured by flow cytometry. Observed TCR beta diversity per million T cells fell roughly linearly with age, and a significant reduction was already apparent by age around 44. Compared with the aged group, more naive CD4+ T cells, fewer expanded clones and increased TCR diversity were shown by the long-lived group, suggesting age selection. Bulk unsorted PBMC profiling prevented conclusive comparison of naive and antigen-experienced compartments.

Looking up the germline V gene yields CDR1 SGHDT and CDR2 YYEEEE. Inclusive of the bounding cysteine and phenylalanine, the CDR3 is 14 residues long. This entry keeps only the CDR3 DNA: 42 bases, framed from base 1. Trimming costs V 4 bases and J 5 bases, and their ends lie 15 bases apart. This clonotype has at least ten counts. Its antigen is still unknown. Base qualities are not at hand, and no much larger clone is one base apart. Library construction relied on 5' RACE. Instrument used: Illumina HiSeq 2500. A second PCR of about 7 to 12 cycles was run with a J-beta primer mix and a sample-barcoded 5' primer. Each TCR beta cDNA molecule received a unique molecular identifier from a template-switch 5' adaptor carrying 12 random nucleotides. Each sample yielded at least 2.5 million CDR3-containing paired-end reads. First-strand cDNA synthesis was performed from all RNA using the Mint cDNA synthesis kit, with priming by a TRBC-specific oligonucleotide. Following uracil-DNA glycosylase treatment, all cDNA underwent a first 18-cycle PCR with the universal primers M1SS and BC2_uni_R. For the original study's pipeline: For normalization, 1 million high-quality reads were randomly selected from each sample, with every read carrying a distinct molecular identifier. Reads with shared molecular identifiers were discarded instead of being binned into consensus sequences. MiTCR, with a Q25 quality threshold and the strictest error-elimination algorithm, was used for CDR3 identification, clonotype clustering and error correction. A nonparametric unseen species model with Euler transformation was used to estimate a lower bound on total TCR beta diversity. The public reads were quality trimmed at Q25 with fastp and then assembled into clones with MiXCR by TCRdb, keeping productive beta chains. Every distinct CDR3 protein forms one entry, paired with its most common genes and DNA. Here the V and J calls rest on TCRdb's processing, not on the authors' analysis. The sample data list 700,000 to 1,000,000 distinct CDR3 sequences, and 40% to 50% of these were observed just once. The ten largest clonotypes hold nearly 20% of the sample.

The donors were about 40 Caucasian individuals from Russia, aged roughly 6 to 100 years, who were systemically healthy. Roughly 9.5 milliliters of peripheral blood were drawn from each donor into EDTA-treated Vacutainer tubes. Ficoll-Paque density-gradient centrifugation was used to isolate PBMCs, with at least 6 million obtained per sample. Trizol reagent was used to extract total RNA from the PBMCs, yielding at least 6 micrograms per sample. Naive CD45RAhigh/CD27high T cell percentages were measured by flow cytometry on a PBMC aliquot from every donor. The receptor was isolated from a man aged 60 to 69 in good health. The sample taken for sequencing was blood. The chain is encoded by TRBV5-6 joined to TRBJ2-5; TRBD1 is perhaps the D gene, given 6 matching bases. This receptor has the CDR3 CASSPWGRGETQYF. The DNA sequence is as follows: TGTGCCAGCAGCCCGTGGGGGCGCGGGGAGACCCAGTACTTC.